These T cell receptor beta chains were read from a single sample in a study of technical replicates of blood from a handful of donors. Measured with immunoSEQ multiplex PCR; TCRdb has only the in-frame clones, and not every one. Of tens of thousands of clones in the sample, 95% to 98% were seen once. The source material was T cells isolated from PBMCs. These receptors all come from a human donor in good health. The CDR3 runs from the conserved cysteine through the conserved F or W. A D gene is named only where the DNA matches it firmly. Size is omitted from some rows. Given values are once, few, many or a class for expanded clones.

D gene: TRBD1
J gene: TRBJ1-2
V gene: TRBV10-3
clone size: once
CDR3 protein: CAISEEGARGYTF
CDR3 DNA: TGTGCCATCAGTGAGGAGGGGGCGCGGGGCTACACCTTC

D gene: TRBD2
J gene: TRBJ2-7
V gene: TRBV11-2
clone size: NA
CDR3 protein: CASSPSTGLAVYEQYF
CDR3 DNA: TGTGCCAGCAGCCCTAGTACCGGACTAGCGGTTTACGAGCAGTACTTC

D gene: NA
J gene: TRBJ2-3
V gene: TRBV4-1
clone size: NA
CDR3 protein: CASSRIWLGTDTQYF
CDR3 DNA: TGCGCCAGCAGCCGCATCTGGCTGGGCACAGATACGCAGTATTTT

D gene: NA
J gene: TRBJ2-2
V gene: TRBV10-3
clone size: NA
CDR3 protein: CAISESRGLGTGELFF
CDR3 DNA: TGTGCCATCAGTGAGTCGCGGGGTCTTGGCACCGGGGAGCTGTTTTTT

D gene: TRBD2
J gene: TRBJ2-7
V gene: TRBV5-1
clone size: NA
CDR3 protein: CASSLLAGDLEEQYF
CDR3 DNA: TGCGCCAGCAGCTTATTAGCGGGGGATCTAGAGGAGCAGTACTTC

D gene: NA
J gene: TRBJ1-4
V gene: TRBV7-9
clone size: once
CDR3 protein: CASSPQGNEKLFF
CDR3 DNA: TGTGCCAGCAGCCCACAGGGTAATGAAAAACTGTTTTTT

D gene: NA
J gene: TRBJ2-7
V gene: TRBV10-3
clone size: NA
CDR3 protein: CAIKSGSLSYEQYF
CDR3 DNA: TGTGCCATCAAGTCTGGTTCACTCTCCTACGAGCAGTACTTC

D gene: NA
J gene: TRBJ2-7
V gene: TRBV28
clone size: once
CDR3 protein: CASSSVVVRTGPSGHYEQYF
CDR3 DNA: TGTGCCAGCAGTTCTGTCGTTGTACGAACAGGGCCGTCGGGACACTACGAGCAGTACTTC

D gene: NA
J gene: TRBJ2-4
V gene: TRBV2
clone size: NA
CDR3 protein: CASSGAPKAKNIQYF
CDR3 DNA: TGTGCCAGCAGTGGGGCCCCGAAAGCCAAAAACATTCAGTACTTC

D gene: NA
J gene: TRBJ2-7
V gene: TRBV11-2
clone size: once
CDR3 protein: CASSPRVNNEQYF
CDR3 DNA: TGTGCCAGCAGCCCCAGGGTAAATAACGAGCAGTACTTC

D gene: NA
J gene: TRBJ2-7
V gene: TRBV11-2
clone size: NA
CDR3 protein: CASSSLQGWWGEQYF
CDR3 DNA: TGTGCCAGCAGCTCACTACAGGGATGGTGGGGAGAGCAGTACTTC

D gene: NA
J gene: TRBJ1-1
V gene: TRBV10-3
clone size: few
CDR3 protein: CAISEQGLEAFF
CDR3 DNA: TGTGCCATCAGTGAGCAGGGTCTTGAAGCTTTCTTT

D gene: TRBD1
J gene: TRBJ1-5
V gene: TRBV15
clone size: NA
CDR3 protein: CATSRETGNYQPQHF
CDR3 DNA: TGTGCCACCAGCAGAGAGACAGGGAACTATCAGCCCCAGCATTTT

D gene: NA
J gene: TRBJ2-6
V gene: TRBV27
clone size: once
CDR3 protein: CASSPTGRTGANVLTF
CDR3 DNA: TGTGCCAGCAGTCCAACAGGGCGTACTGGGGCCAACGTCCTGACTTTC

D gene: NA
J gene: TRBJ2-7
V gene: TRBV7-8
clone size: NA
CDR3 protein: CASSEQTHSYEQYF
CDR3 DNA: TGTGCCAGCAGCGAACAGACACATTCCTACGAGCAGTACTTC

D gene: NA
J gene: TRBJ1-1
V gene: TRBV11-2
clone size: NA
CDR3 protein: CASSWTQGLNTEAFF
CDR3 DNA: TGTGCCAGCAGCTGGACCCAGGGGCTGAACACTGAAGCTTTCTTT

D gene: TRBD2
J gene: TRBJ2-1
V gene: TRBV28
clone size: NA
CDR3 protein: CASSNRSGKLSSYNEQFF
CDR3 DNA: TGTGCCAGCAGTAATAGGAGCGGGAAACTTAGCTCCTACAATGAGCAGTTCTTC

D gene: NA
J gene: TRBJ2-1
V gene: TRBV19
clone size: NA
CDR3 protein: CASSRYASDNEQFF
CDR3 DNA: TGTGCCAGTAGTAGATATGCTAGCGACAATGAGCAGTTCTTC

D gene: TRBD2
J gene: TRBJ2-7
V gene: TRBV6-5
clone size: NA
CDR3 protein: CASSLTSGSAYEQYF
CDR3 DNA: TGTGCCAGCTCCCTTACTAGCGGGAGTGCCTACGAGCAGTACTTC

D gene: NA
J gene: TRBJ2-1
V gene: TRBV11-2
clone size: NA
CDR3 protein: CASSQARANEQFF
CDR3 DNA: TGTGCCAGCAGCCAAGCCAGGGCTAATGAGCAGTTCTTC

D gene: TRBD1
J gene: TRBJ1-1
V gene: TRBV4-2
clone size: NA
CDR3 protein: CASSHPGTENTEAFF
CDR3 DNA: TGTGCCAGCAGCCACCCCGGGACAGAGAACACTGAAGCTTTCTTT

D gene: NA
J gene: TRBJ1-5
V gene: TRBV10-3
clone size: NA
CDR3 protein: CAISPSRGDQPQHF
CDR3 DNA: TGTGCCATCTCTCCGAGCCGGGGGGATCAGCCCCAGCATTTT

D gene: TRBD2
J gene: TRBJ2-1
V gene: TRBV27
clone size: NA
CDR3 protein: CASSFGGRYNEQFF
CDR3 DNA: TGTGCCAGCAGTTTTGGCGGGAGGTACAATGAGCAGTTCTTC

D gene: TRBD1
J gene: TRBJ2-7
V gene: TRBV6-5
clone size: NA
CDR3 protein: CASSYSGTGMGYEQYF
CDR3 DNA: TGTGCCAGCAGTTACTCAGGGACAGGGATGGGCTACGAGCAGTACTTC

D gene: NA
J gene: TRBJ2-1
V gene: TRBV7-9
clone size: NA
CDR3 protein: CASSFRVF
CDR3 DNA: TGTGCCAGCAGCTTCAGGGTCTTC

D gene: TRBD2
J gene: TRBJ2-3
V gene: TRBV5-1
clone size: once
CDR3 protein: CASGTSGSTDTQYF
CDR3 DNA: TGCGCCAGCGGGACTAGCGGCAGCACAGATACGCAGTATTTT

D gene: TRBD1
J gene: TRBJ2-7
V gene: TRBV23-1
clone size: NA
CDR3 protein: CASSRDRGRREQYF
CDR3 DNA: TGCGCCAGCAGTCGAGACAGGGGGCGCAGAGAGCAGTACTTC

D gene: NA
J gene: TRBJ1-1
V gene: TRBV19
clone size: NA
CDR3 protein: CASLRGGAEGIGTEAFF
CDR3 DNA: TGTGCCAGCCTTCGAGGGGGGGCTGAAGGGATCGGCACTGAAGCTTTCTTT

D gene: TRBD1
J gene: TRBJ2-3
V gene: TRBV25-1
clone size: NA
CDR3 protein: CASEDRVTDTQYF
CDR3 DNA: TGTGCCAGCGAGGACAGGGTAACAGATACGCAGTATTTT

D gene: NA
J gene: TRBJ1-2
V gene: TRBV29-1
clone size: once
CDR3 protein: CSVELPTNYGYTF
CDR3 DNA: TGCAGCGTTGAACTGCCTACGAACTATGGCTACACCTTC

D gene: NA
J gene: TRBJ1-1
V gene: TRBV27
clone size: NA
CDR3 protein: CASSSPKGVGIPEAFF
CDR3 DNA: TGTGCCAGCAGTTCACCAAAAGGGGTGGGGATTCCTGAAGCTTTCTTT

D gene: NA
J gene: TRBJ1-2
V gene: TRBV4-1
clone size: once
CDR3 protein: CASSQDAGDYGYTF
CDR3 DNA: TGCGCCAGCAGCCAAGATGCAGGGGACTATGGCTACACCTTC

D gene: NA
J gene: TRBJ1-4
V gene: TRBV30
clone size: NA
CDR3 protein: CAWSVVPGLREKLFF
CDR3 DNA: TGTGCCTGGAGTGTAGTCCCGGGGTTAAGAGAAAAACTGTTTTTT

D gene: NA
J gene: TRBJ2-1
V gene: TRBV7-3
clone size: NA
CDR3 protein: CASSPVAFPYNEQFF
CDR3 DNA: TGTGCCAGCAGTCCTGTAGCGTTCCCCTACAATGAGCAGTTCTTC

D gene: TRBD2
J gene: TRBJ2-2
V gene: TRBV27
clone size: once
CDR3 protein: CASSPGTSGSLIAGELFF
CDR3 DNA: TGTGCCAGCAGTCCCGGGACTAGCGGGAGTTTGATTGCCGGGGAGCTGTTTTTT

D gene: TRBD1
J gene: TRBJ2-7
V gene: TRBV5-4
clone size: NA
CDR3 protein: CASNARDRPYEQYF
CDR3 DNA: TGTGCCAGCAACGCCCGGGACAGGCCCTACGAGCAGTACTTC

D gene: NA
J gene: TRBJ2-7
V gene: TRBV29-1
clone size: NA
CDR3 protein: CSLRDSSSYEQYF
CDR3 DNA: TGCAGTCTTCGGGACTCTAGCTCCTACGAGCAGTACTTC

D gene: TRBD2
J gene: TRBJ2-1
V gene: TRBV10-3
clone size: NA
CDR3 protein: CATRAGGPDEQFF
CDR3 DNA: TGTGCCACCCGAGCGGGAGGGCCCGACGAGCAGTTCTTC

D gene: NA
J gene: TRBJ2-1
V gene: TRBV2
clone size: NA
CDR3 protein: CAGRTQGNEQFF
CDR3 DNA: TGTGCCGGGCGAACTCAGGGCAATGAGCAGTTCTTC

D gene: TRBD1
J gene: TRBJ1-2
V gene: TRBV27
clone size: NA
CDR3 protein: CASKLTGSLDGYTF
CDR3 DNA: TGTGCCAGCAAACTGACAGGGAGCCTCGATGGCTACACCTTC

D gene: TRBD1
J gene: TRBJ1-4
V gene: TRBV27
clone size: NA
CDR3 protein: CASSSGTGLNEKLFF
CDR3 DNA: TGTGCCAGCAGTTCCGGGACAGGGTTGAATGAAAAACTGTTTTTT

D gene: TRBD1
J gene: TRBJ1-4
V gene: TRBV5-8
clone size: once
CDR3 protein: CASSLSTTGNEKLFF
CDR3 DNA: TGTGCCAGCAGCTTGAGTACGACAGGGAATGAAAAACTGTTTTTT